Sequencing of this T cell receptor beta chain was carried out in a study of T cells in localized non-small cell lung cancer. Broader study findings: Of the top 100 tumor clones, median 57 were in adjacent lung, approximately 28 among its top 100.

As to this clone: Its antigen is not known.

J was trimmed by 8 bases and V by 6 bases; bases with no gene match: 9. CDR1 is MDHEN, CDR2 SYDVKM, per germline. The CDR3 extends over 14 amino acids. The repertoire was sequenced with immunoSEQ multiplex PCR; TCRdb's copy has only in-frame clones and lacks some. The table includes 13,000 to 15,000 clones, roughly 90% detected once. The receptor was isolated from a man aged 35-69 years with stage III lung adenocarcinoma. This chain joins TRBV28 and TRBJ1-4, with 7 bases lining up with TRBD1. The sequences come from peripheral blood mononuclear cells, collected before any cancer treatment. Here the CDR3 DNA reads TGTGCCAGCAGCCCGGGACAGCAAATCGAAAAACTGTTTTTT. Translating it yields CASSPGQQIEKLFF.